This T cell receptor (beta chain) was recovered during a study of T-cell reconstitution after alpha-beta-depleted transplantation in children. Unique molecular identifiers were incorporated during preparation of the TCRbeta library. TCRdb fed the PCR reads into MiXCR, producing one record per CDR3 protein. Found here are hundreds of thousands of distinct CDR3 sequences, about 16% of them singletons; the top ten hold roughly two fifths. This CDR3 region has 10 residues. The ends lost 10 bases at V and 10 bases at J; junction bases unmatched: 2. Germline V gene lookup returns CDR1 SEHNR and CDR2 FQNEAQ (reference sequence). Details on this clonotype: Antigen specificity is unknown.

Overall study findings and caveats: Diversity and T-cell counts at one year after transplant derived mostly from new T cells. In some patients, recipient T cells and intrathymic progenitors surviving conditioning explained high day-60 diversity. Several hundred expanded graft clones reportedly supplied alpha-beta T cells about two months after transplant.

The source is a male patient aged 2-10 years who had a stem cell transplant for acute lymphoblastic leukemia, so the T cells may come from the graft donor. The chain joins TRBV7-9 to TRBJ2-1; 9 nucleotides agree with TRBD2. The sequencing here drew on PBMCs, mostly from graft donor cells, taken 360 days after TCRalphabeta/CD19-depleted stem cell transplant. The CDR3 loop is CATGLAEQFF. As DNA, the CDR3 is TGTGCCACTGGACTAGCGGAGCAGTTCTTC.